The next 30 T cell receptor beta chains were all read from a single sample in a study of CD8 T cells in Susac syndrome (dated by TCRdb to between 2018 and 2021). The library relied on the immunoSEQ multiplex PCR assay. RNA was extracted using the RNeasy kit, and roughly 0.45 to 1 microgram was reverse transcribed with random hexamers. The public reads were reprocessed in TCRdb via fastp at Q25 and MiXCR, keeping in-frame beta chains. A single entry per CDR3 protein holds the most common genes and DNA from its merged rows. This sample holds roughly 180,000 distinct CDR3 sequences; around 94% were observed only once. The ten biggest clones cover 0.099% of the sample. The specimen sequenced was CD4+ T cells from PBMCs. The receptors were sampled from a human donor with Susac syndrome.

The CDR3 region is CASSLARQDREKAFF. CDR3 DNA sequence: TGTGCCAGCAGCTTAGCGCGACAAGACAGGGAAAAAGCTTTCTTT. The chain couples TRBV7-9 to TRBJ1-1; 7 bases are a match to TRBD1. V was clipped by 0 bases and J by 9 bases; unmatched bases: 10. Germline V gene sequence: CDR1 SEHNR, CDR2 FQNEAQ (reference sequence). The CDR3 spans 15 residues.

The V and J genes are TRBV7-8 and TRBJ2-7, with 9 positions matching TRBD1. The trim removed 4 bases at V and 4 bases at J, leaving 8 bases unmatched. The germline V gene has CDR1 SGHVS and CDR2 FQNEAQ. This CDR3 spans 15 amino acids. The CDR3 nucleotides read TGTGCCAGCAGCTCAAGGACAGGGGCAGGGTACGAGCAGTACTTC. Translating gives CASSSRTGAGYEQYF.

This clonotype turned up a few times. V usage is TRBV29-1 and J usage is TRBJ1-1; weak D call: TRBD1 (6 bases). V gave up 4 bases and J gave up 8 bases, with 11 bases separating them. CDR3 length: 11 residues. CDR1 is SQVTM, CDR2 ANQGSEA, per germline. The CDR3 here is CSVVRTEEAFF. CDR3 nucleotides: TGCAGCGTTGTCAGGACAGAGGAAGCTTTCTTT.

J is TRBJ1-5 and V is TRBV7-6; D might be TRBD1 (5 bases). CDR3 size: 16 residues. In germline, CDR1 is SGHVS, CDR2 FNYEAQ. The V end lost 4 bases, the J end lost 6 bases, and 19 bases lay between the germline ends. The CDR3 protein is CASSSGTGGWSQPQHF. The CDR3, as DNA: TGTGCCAGCAGCTCTGGAACAGGCGGATGGAGTCAGCCCCAGCATTTT. Variable domain in full (rest from reference TRBV7-6 and TRBJ1-5): GAGVSQSPRYKVTKRGQDVALRCDPISGHVSLYWYRQALGQGPEFLTYFNYEAQQDKSGLPNDRFSAERPEGSISTLTIQRTEQRDSAMYRCASSSGTGGWSQPQHFGDGTRLSIL.

The V and J genes are TRBV2 and TRBJ1-1; D is uncertain. V lost 7 bases and J 0 bases, leaving 24 bases between the germline ends. The CDR3 loop spans 18 amino acids. The germline CDR1 and CDR2 sequences are SNHLY and FYNNEI. The CDR3: CASKRSQYRPRMNTEAFF. CDR3 coding DNA: TGTGCCAGCAAACGGTCGCAGTACCGCCCGCGGATGAACACTGAAGCTTTCTTT.

This rearrangement joins TRBV19 to TRBJ1-1, with D possibly being TRBD1 (5 bases). CDR1 and CDR2 from the germline V gene are LNHDA and SQIVND (reference sequence). This CDR3 is 13 amino acids long. V shed 4 bases and J shed 3 bases, with 9 bases lying between them. CDR3 nucleotide sequence: TGTGCCAGTAGTACTGACAGAGACACTGAAGCTTTCTTT. This encodes CASSTDRDTEAFF.

The genes are TRBV20-1 and TRBJ1-5; 9 bases are a match to TRBD1. J lost 6 bases, V lost 3 bases, and 6 bases had no gene match. The CDR3 is made up of 14 amino acids. Germline CDR1 and CDR2: DFQATT and SNEGSKA (reference sequence). The CDR3 DNA reads as TGCAGTGCTAGCCTGGGACAGGGAGGTCAGCCCCAGCATTTT. Its translation is CSASLGQGGQPQHF.

CDR3 nucleotides: TGCAGTGCCCTTCGAGGAGGGAGCCTGGGCGATGAGCAGTTCTTC. Protein sequence: CSALRGGSLGDEQFF. The chain is built from TRBV20-1 and TRBJ2-1; the D gene is possibly TRBD2 (6 bases). The germline V and J ends were trimmed by 6 bases and 8 bases, with 23 bases remaining between them. The CDR3 length is 15 residues. CDR1 is DFQATT and CDR2 is SNEGSKA in the germline V gene (reference sequence).

The chain links TRBV28 to TRBJ2-7; tentatively, D is TRBD1 or TRBD2 (5 bases each). Germline CDR1 and CDR2: MDHEN and SYDVKM. With 5 bases removed from V and 4 bases from J, the gap between germline ends came to 27 bases. The CDR3 length is 18 residues. The CDR3 sequence: CASSLPLRGGAFEYEQYF. For the CDR3, the DNA is TGTGCCAGCAGTCTCCCCTTGAGGGGCGGTGCCTTCGAGTACGAGCAGTACTTC.

The V call is TRBV3-1, the J call TRBJ1-6; D is unclear. This CDR3 has 14 amino acids. The V end was cut by 0 bases, the J end by 7 bases, with 7 bases between. Germline V CDR1 and CDR2: LGHDT, YNNKEL (reference sequence). CDR3 region: CASSQERQNSPLHF. The CDR3 DNA is TGTGCCAGCAGCCAAGAGCGACAAAATTCACCCCTCCACTTT.

The chain links TRBV7-3 to TRBJ1-6, with D possibly TRBD1 on 6 matching bases. Germline CDR1 and CDR2: SGHTA and FQGTGA. The CDR3 extends over 14 amino acids. V shed 4 bases and J shed 12 bases, with 16 bases lying between them. The CDR3 sequence is CASSSGPPGEPLHF. The CDR3 DNA reads as TGTGCCAGCAGCTCGGGACCGCCAGGGGAACCCCTCCACTTT. Filled out from reference TRBV7-3 and TRBJ1-6, the complete variable domain reads GAGVSQTPSNKVTEKGKYVELRCDPISGHTALYWYRQSLGQGPEFLIYFQGTGAADDSGLPNDRFFAVRPEGSVSTLKIQRTERGDSAVYLCASSSGPPGEPLHFGNGTRLTVT.

The CDR3 loop reads CSARASSLRGYEQYF. The CDR3 nucleotides read TGCAGTGCTAGAGCGAGTAGTCTTAGGGGATACGAGCAGTACTTC. The chain links TRBV20-1 to TRBJ2-7; TRBD1 is a possible D gene (5 bases). Deletions cut 1 base from V and 4 bases from J, with 17 bases between. The CDR3 sequence is 15 residues long. CDR1 is DFQATT and CDR2 is SNEGSKA in the germline V gene (reference sequence).

The rearrangement uses TRBV19 and TRBJ1-1, with D possibly matching TRBD1 (5 bases). Germline V CDR1 and CDR2: LNHDA, SQIVND (reference sequence). V was trimmed by 7 bases and J by 5 bases, leaving 17 bases between them. The CDR3 length is 14 residues. Here the CDR3 DNA reads TGTGCCAGTAAAGGGACGCCGGATAGGACTGAAGCTTTCTTT. Amino acids: CASKGTPDRTEAFF.

The rearrangement uses TRBV23-1 and TRBJ2-7; no clear D gene. TRBV23-1 counts as an open reading frame of uncertain function. This CDR3 contains 13 residues. The ends were cut back, 5 bases at V and 7 bases at J, with 15 bases in the middle. The CDR3 region is CASSGRFPKEQYF. CDR3 DNA: TGCGCCAGCAGTGGACGCTTCCCTAAGGAGCAGTACTTC.

The chain carries TRBV20-1 and TRBJ1-2; TRBD1 aligns across 7 bases. The V segment lost 3 bases and the J segment 6 bases; nucleotides outside the gene matches: 7. The germline gives CDR1 DFQATT, CDR2 SNEGSKA (reference sequence). The CDR3 is 13 amino acids. This chain's CDR3 is CSARLEGAHGYTF. CDR3 in DNA: TGCAGTGCTAGGCTGGAGGGGGCGCATGGCTACACCTTC.

The V gene is TRBV3-1, the J gene TRBJ1-1; tentative D call: TRBD1 (5 bases). V was cut by 4 bases and J by 1 base, with 10 bases left in between. Germline assignment: CDR1 LGHDT and CDR2 YNNKEL (reference sequence). The CDR3 consists of 14 residues. The CDR3 DNA is TGTGCCAGCAGCCGAGAAGACAGGAACACTGAAGCTTTCTTT. Protein: CASSREDRNTEAFF.

The J gene is TRBJ2-5, the V gene TRBV2; 8 nucleotides match TRBD1. The V gene's germline CDR1 is SNHLY and CDR2 FYNNEI. J was trimmed by 2 bases and V by 6 bases; bases with no gene match: 8. There are 15 residues in the CDR3. The CDR3 DNA reads TGTGCCAGCAGGATTCGGGACAGGTTGCAAGAGACCCAGTACTTC. It encodes CASRIRDRLQETQYF.

The gene calls are TRBV28 and TRBJ2-3, with D unresolved. This CDR3 has 14 amino acids. CDR1 and CDR2 from the germline V gene are MDHEN and SYDVKM. Trimming left V 5 bases short and J 1 base short, with 10 bases between. This CDR3 is CASSVPSGTDTQYF. The CDR3 bases are TGTGCCAGCAGTGTTCCCAGCGGCACAGATACGCAGTATTTT.

The V gene is TRBV20-1, the J gene TRBJ2-1, with D perhaps TRBD2 (7 bases). The CDR3 length is 14 residues. CDR1 and CDR2 (germline): DFQATT, SNEGSKA (reference sequence). The V end lost 2 bases, the J end lost 4 bases, and 12 bases lay between the germline ends. CDR3 sequence: CSARSGGNYNEQFF. CDR3 DNA: TGCAGTGCTAGATCGGGGGGCAATTACAATGAGCAGTTCTTC.

This rearrangement joins TRBV7-2 to TRBJ2-7, with 13 bases lining up with TRBD2. There are 16 residues in the CDR3. Germline V gene sequence: CDR1 SGHTA, CDR2 FQGNSA. V lost 3 bases and J lost 2; bases outside the gene matches: 4. This CDR3 reads CASSFQTSGGTYEQYF. The CDR3 DNA is TGTGCCAGCAGCTTTCAGACTAGCGGGGGGACCTACGAGCAGTACTTC. Full variable domain (missing parts from reference TRBV7-2 and TRBJ2-7): GAGVSQSPSNKVTEKGKDVELRCDPISGHTALYWYRQSLGQGLEFLIYFQGNSAPDKSGLPSDRFSAERTGGSVSTLTIQRTQQEDSAVYLCASSFQTSGGTYEQYFGPGTRLTVT.

This chain uses TRBV7-3 with TRBJ2-5, with D possibly matching TRBD1 (5 bases). V gave up 2 bases and J gave up 4 bases, with 8 bases separating them. The CDR3 runs 13 residues. Germline values: CDR1 SGHTA, CDR2 FQGTGA. CDR3 coding DNA: TGTGCCAGCAGCTTAGGCAGGGCAGAGACCCAGTACTTC. It encodes CASSLGRAETQYF.

The chain carries TRBV4-1 and TRBJ1-1; 9 bases map to TRBD1. This CDR3 region has 18 residues. The trim removed 4 bases at V and 0 bases at J, leaving 12 bases unmatched. Per germline, CDR1 MGHRA and CDR2 YSYEKL. The CDR3 region is CASSRSGQGRAMNTEAFF. The CDR3 DNA is TGCGCCAGCAGCCGATCAGGACAGGGGAGGGCTATGAACACTGAAGCTTTCTTT.

This chain uses TRBV7-2 with TRBJ1-1; D ambiguous. V shed 1 base and J shed 6 bases, with 9 bases lying between them. Germline CDR1 is SGHTA and CDR2 is FQGNSA. CDR3 length equals 13 residues. The CDR3 protein is CASSLVLGAEAFF. CDR3 bases: TGTGCCAGCAGCTTAGTATTGGGCGCTGAAGCTTTCTTT.

The rearrangement joins TRBV2 to TRBJ1-4; maybe TRBD1 (5 bases). Deletions cut 6 bases from V and 8 bases from J, with 16 bases between. CDR1 is SNHLY, CDR2 FYNNEI, per germline. The CDR3 sequence is 14 residues long. In DNA form, the CDR3 reads TGTGCCAGCAGCCGGGAGGTCCGGGGGGAAAAACTGTTTTTT. This encodes CASSREVRGEKLFF.

The genes are TRBV3-1 and TRBJ1-6; D gene uncertain. Germline V gene lookup returns CDR1 LGHDT and CDR2 YNNKEL (reference sequence). With 3 bases removed from V and 7 bases from J, the gap between germline ends came to 13 bases. CDR3 size: 15 residues. The CDR3 is CASSQGGGGNSPLHF. Written as DNA, the CDR3 is TGTGCCAGCAGCCAGGGAGGCGGCGGCAATTCACCCCTCCACTTT.

The chain uses TRBV11-1 and TRBJ2-1; 7 bases match TRBD2. J was trimmed by 7 bases and V by 5 bases; bases with no gene match: 5. The germline gives CDR1 SGHAT, CDR2 FQDESV (reference sequence). This CDR3 contains 13 residues. CDR3 amino acids: CASSGSGANEQFF. Written as DNA, the CDR3 is TGTGCCAGCAGCGGGAGCGGGGCTAATGAGCAGTTCTTC.

The chain uses TRBV29-1 and TRBJ2-3, with TRBD2 identical over 11 bases. The V gene's germline CDR1 is SQVTM and CDR2 ANQGSEA. V dropped 8 bases and J dropped 6; count of bases not matched to a gene: 7. This CDR3 comprises 13 residues. CDR3 in DNA: TGCAGCCATAGCGGGGGGGTGAGGGATACGCAGTATTTT. It is translated as CSHSGGVRDTQYF.

The chain links TRBV28 to TRBJ2-5, with D maybe TRBD2 (5 bases). CDR3 length: 14 residues. Trimming removed 6 bases from V and 5 bases from J, with 16 bases in between. Germline V gene data show CDR1 as MDHEN and CDR2 as SYDVKM. The CDR3 sequence: CASRPGLHLETQYF. The CDR3 coding sequence is TGTGCCAGCAGACCTGGACTGCACCTCGAGACCCAGTACTTC.

The J gene is TRBJ1-6, the V gene TRBV6-5, with 10 bases lining up with TRBD1. The germline V gene encodes CDR1 MNHEY and CDR2 SVGAGI. V trimming: 6 bases; J trimming: 9 bases; junction bases outside the gene matches: 5. CDR3 length: 14 amino acids. CDR3 amino acids: CASSTGTGVSPLHF. CDR3 nucleotide sequence: TGTGCCAGCAGCACCGGGACAGGGGTTTCACCCCTCCACTTT.

The V call is TRBV11-2, the J call TRBJ2-3, with D possibly TRBD1 on 6 matching bases. V was cut by 3 bases and J by 2 bases, with 9 bases left in between. The CDR3 totals 14 residues. CDR1 is SGHAT, CDR2 FQNNGV, per germline. Written as DNA, the CDR3 is TGTGCCAGCAGCTTTAGGGACACCACAGATACGCAGTATTTT. Its protein product is CASSFRDTTDTQYF.